This TCR beta chain was sequenced for a study of T cell responses to AZD1222 COVID-19 vaccine. Sequenced by immunoSEQ multiplex PCR; TCRdb stores in-frame clones only, minus some. The repertoire holds under 95,000 clones, with approximately 90% as singletons. CDR1 and CDR2 from the germline V gene are SEHNR and FQNEAQ (reference sequence). Unmatched junction bases numbered 6, after V lost 4 bases and J lost 0 bases. The CDR3 is 16 residues long. The chain links TRBV7-9 to TRBJ1-3; 7 bases are a match to TRBD1. The sequence derives from an adult who received the AZD1222 COVID-19 vaccine. The material was peripheral blood, obtained 28 days after the second AZD1222 dose. CDR3 coding DNA: TGTGCCAGCAGCTCCAGGACAGGCGGCTCTGGAAACACCATATATTTT. Translation: CASSSRTGGSGNTIYF.